This T cell receptor beta chain was identified during a study of shared clonotypes between healthy human individuals. V dropped 8 bases and J dropped 5 bases, with 13 bases sitting between them. CDR1 is DFQATT and CDR2 is SNEGSKA in the germline V gene (reference sequence). The CDR3 has 11 amino acids. TCRdb's copy holds only in-frame clones and misses some; the assay was immunoSEQ multiplex PCR. The sample lists about 1.1 million clones; approximately 80% were seen once. This receptor was identified in a man between 18 and 35 years old in good health. Some clones in this sample may be carry-over from other donors' samples. The chain combines TRBV20-1 with TRBJ2-7; D is unclear. Sequencing was done on a sample of memory CD4+ T cells from PBMCs. Subset defined: CD45RA-negative fraction. The CDR3 loop is CSTLRFDEQYF. The CDR3 DNA is TGCAGTACCTTGAGGTTCGACGAGCAGTACTTC.